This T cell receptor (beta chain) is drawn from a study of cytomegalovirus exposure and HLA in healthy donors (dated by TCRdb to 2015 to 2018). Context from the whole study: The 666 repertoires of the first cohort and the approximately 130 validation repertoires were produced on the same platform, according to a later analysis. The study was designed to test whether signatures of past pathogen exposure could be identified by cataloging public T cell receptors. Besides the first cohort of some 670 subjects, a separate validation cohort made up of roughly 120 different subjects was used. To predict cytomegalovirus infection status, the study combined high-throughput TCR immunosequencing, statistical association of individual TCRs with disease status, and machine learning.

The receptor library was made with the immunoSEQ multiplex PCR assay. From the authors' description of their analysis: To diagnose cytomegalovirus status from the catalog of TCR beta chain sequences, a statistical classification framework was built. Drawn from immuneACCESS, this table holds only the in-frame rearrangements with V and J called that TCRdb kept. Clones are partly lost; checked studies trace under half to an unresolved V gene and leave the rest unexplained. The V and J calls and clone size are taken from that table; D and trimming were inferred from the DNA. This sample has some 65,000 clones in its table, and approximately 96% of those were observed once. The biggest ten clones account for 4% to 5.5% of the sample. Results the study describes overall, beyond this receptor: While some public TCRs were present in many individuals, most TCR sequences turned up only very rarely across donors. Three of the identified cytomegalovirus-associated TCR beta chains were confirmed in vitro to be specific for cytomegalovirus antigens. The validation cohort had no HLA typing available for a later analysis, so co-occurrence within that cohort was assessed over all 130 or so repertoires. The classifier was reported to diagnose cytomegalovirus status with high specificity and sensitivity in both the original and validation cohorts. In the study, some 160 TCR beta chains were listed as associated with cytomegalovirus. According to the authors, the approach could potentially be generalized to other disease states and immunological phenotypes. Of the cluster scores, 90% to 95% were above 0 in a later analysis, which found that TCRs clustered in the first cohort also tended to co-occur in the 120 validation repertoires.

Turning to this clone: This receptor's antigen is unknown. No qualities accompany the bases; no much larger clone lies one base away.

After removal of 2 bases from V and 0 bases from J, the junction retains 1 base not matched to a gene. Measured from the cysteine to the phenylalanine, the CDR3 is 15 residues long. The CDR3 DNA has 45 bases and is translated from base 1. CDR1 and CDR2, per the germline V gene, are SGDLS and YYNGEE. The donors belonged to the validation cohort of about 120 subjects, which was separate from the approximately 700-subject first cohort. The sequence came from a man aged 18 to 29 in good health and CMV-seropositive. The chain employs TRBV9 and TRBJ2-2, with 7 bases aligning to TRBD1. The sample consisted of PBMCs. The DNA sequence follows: TGTGCCAGCAGCGTTACAGGGGCGAACACCGGGGAGCTGTTTTTT. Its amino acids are CASSVTGANTGELFF.